The T cell receptor (beta chain) under discussion was sequenced for a study of T cells in Graves' hyperthyroidism and ophthalmopathy. General study points: Using 13 V-J features, a model discriminated ophthalmopathy from stable hyperthyroidism.

RNA transcripts were the template for amplifying TCR beta CDR3 regions. First-round RT-PCR with HTBI primers amplified the TCR CDR3 region. Using its own MiXCR run on the multiplex PCR reads, TCRdb lists one record per CDR3 protein. The sample has some 350,000 distinct CDR3 sequences, roughly 25% seen once. The CDR3 covers 13 residues. V lost 6 bases to trimming and J lost 5 bases, with 14 bases between them. This clonotype has a count of ten or more. Its antigen is unidentified. Patients aged 18 to 65 had newly diagnosed hyperthyroidism of under 2 months' duration. Diagnoses were established using clinical symptoms, serum thyroxine and TRAb, thyroid ultrasound and orbital computed tomography. It was approximately 9.4 ml of fresh peripheral blood that supplied the PBMCs.

Sequenced input: blood. J is TRBJ2-7 and V is TRBV12-3 or TRBV12-4; a possible D gene is TRBD1 (6 bases). This TCR was recovered from a man in his forties or fifties with Graves' hyperthyroidism. The CDR3 DNA reads as TGTGCCAGCAGCCGTCAGGGGTGGGACGAGCAGTACTTC. Translated: CASSRQGWDEQYF.